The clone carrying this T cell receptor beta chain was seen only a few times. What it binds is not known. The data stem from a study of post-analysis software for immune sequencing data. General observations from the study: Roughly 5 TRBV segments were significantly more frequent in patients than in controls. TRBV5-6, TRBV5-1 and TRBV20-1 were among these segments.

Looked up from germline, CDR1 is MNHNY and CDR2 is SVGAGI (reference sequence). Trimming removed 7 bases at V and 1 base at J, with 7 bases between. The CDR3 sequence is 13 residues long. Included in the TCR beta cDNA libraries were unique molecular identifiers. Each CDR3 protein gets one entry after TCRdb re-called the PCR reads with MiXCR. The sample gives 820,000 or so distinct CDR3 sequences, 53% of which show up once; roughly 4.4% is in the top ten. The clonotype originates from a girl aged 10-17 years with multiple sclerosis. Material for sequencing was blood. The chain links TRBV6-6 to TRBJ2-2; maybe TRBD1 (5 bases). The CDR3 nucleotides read TGTGCCAGCACCGGACAGAACACCGGGGAGCTGTTTTTT. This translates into CASTGQNTGELFF.